Below are 15 T cell receptor beta chains sequenced from a single sample in a study of regulatory T cells in long-lasting Graves disease. Library construction for TCR beta used iRepertoire HTBI primers and Arm-PCR of CDR3 regions. TCRdb fed the multiplex PCR reads into MiXCR, producing one record per CDR3 protein. The table shows a few hundred thousand distinct CDR3 sequences, with around 21% occurring only once. Documented time point: newly diagnosed GD, antithyroid drugs for less than 3 months. From PBMCs, RNA was extracted and then used to make the TCR library. The specimen comprised peripheral blood mononuclear cells (PBMCs), sampled at new diagnosis, from a patient treated with antithyroid drugs. The receptors were gathered from a female donor with Graves disease.

Ten or more counts support this clonotype. The CDR3 DNA sequence: TGCGCCAGCAGTGAGTCGAGGCACCAAGAGACCCAGTACTTC. Protein sequence: CASSESRHQETQYF. The chain links TRBV10-1 to TRBJ2-5, with no clear D. CDR1 and CDR2 from the germline V gene are WNHNN and SYGVQD (reference sequence). The CDR3 contains 14 residues. V dropped 0 bases and J dropped 0 bases, with 5 bases sitting between them.

This clonotype was counted only a few times. V usage is TRBV6-1 and J usage is TRBJ2-3; D perhaps matches TRBD1 (6 bases). Germline CDR1 is MNHNS and CDR2 is SASEGT. This CDR3 is 18 amino acids long. The ends were cut back, 6 bases at V and 1 base at J, with 23 bases in the middle. The CDR3 here is CASSSHTGTTTRTDTQYF. The CDR3 DNA reads as TGTGCCAGCAGCTCCCACACCGGGACAACTACCCGCACAGATACGCAGTATTTT.

This clonotype was counted at least ten times. The rearrangement uses TRBV2 and TRBJ2-1; the match to TRBD1 covers 10 bases. This CDR3 spans 17 amino acids. Germline V lookup: CDR1 SNHLY, CDR2 FYNNEI. The V segment lost 6 bases and the J segment 6 bases; nucleotides outside the gene matches: 14. The CDR3 protein is CASRARAGQGIRNEQFF. The CDR3 nucleotides read TGTGCCAGCAGGGCAAGGGCGGGACAGGGGATTCGCAATGAGCAGTTCTTC.

The table lists this clonotype with many counts. The chain couples TRBV7-2 to TRBJ2-5, with D hard to call. The CDR3 loop spans 13 amino acids. Germline lookup yields CDR1 SGHTA and CDR2 FQGNSA. Trimming cost V 3 bases and J 4 bases, with 9 bases left between them. CDR3 DNA: TGTGCCAGCAGCTTGTGGCTTCGAGAGACCCAGTACTTC. It translates to CASSLWLRETQYF.

The chain has TRBV5-6 and TRBJ1-5; D not resolved. Trimming left V 1 base short and J 4 bases short, with 9 bases between. CDR3 length: 14 amino acids. Germline V CDR1 and CDR2: SGHDT, YYEEEE. CDR3 amino acids: CASSLLNANQPQHF. The CDR3 DNA reads as TGTGCCAGCAGCTTGCTAAACGCGAATCAGCCCCAGCATTTT.

The chain carries TRBV28 and TRBJ1-2, with D uncertain. This CDR3 has 14 residues. Trimming took 3 bases from V and 3 from J, leaving 11 bases between them. CDR1 is MDHEN and CDR2 is SYDVKM in the germline V gene. CDR3 sequence reads: CASSFWIGDYGYTF. The CDR3 nucleotides read TGTGCCAGCAGTTTTTGGATTGGGGACTATGGCTACACCTTC.

With respect to this clonotype: A read error is possible here, since a much larger clone lies one base away. This chain joins TRBV18 and TRBJ1-3, with D uncertain. Germline V gene lookup returns CDR1 KGHSH and CDR2 LQKENI. The CDR3 totals 14 residues. The CDR3 region is CASSPPVAGNTICF. CDR3 coding DNA: TGTGCCAGCTCACCACCGGTGGCTGGAAACACCATATGTTTT.

The chain carries TRBV11-2 and TRBJ1-1, with D perhaps TRBD1 (6 bases). This CDR3 region has 14 residues. Germline V gene data show CDR1 as SGHAT and CDR2 as FQNNGV. V dropped 11 bases and J dropped 5 bases, with 21 bases sitting between them. The CDR3 DNA reads as TGTGCCTCGCTAGGGGGGGGGGCTGGGACTGAAGCTTTCTTT. It translates to CASLGGGAGTEAFF.

Details on this clonotype: This likely traces to a read error, being one base from a far larger clone. The genes are TRBV11-2 and TRBJ2-3; D gene uncertain. The J call is uncertain, as TRBJ2-7 better fits the DNA end. Germline assignment: CDR1 SGHAT and CDR2 FQNNGV. The CDR3 loop spans 15 amino acids. The CDR3 bases are TGTGCCAGCCCCCCCTCGGTCTCCAGCTCCTACGAGCAGTACTTC. Translation: CASPPSVSSSYEQYF.

The sample holds many counts of this clonotype. The chain combines TRBV18 with TRBJ1-1; D is possibly TRBD1 (5 bases). V was clipped by 7 bases and J by 5 bases, with 14 bases between them. CDR3 size: 13 residues. Germline assignment: CDR1 KGHSH and CDR2 LQKENI. The DNA for the CDR3 is TGTGCCAGCTTCGTGGGGGGAGGGACTGAAGCTTTCTTT. This translates into CASFVGGGTEAFF. The whole variable domain, remainder taken from reference TRBV18 and TRBJ1-1, is NAGVMQNPRHLVRRRGQEARLRCSPMKGHSHVYWYRQLPEEGLKFMVYLQKENIIDESGMPKERFSAEFPKEGPSILRIQQVVRGDSAAYFCASFVGGGTEAFFGQGTRLTVV.

Comments on this clonotype: A far more abundant clone sits one base away, making this likely a read error. The rearrangement joins TRBV11-3 to TRBJ2-7; D is possibly TRBD2 (6 bases). CDR1 is SGHNT, CDR2 YENEEA, per germline. The CDR3 contains 13 residues. The CDR3 DNA is TGTGCCGGCAGGAGGGACGGTTCCTACGAGCAGTACTTC. Translation: CAGRRDGSYEQYF. Together with reference TRBV11-3 and TRBJ2-7, the CDR3 gives the full variable domain: EAGVVQSPRYKIIEKKQPVAFWCNPISGHNTLYWYLQNLGQGPELLIRYENEEAVDDSQLPKDRFSAERLKGVDSTLKIQPAELGDSAVYLCAGRRDGSYEQYFGPGTRLTVT.

The V call is TRBV6-5, the J call TRBJ2-5; no clear D gene. V was clipped by 2 bases and J by 5 bases, with 6 bases between them. This CDR3 comprises 12 residues. Germline CDR1 reads MNHEY; CDR2 reads SVGAGI. CDR3 DNA sequence: TGTGCCAGCAGTTACCGGCGGGAGACCCAGTACTTC. It codes for CASSYRRETQYF.

Ten or more counts support this clonotype. This chain uses TRBV12-3 or TRBV12-4 with TRBJ1-5; D is ambiguous. V was shortened by 2 bases and J by 0 bases, with 5 bases between the two germline ends. This CDR3 spans 14 amino acids. The CDR3 is CASSLQFSNQPQHF. The CDR3 nucleotides are TGTGCCAGCAGTTTACAGTTTAGCAATCAGCCCCAGCATTTT.

This clonotype has a handful of counts. Here the CDR3 reads CASSHREGFTGELFF. The CDR3 DNA reads TGTGCCAGCAGTCACAGGGAAGGGTTCACCGGGGAGCTGTTTTTT. This chain joins TRBV6-1 and TRBJ2-2, with a possible D match to TRBD1 (6 bases). The CDR3 runs 15 residues. CDR1 and CDR2 from the germline V gene are MNHNS and SASEGT. The V end lost 5 bases, the J end lost 4 bases, and 14 bases lay between the germline ends.

This clonotype was detected many times. The chain employs TRBV18 and TRBJ1-5; TRBD1 matches 7 bases. Germline CDR1 reads KGHSH; CDR2 reads LQKENI. V dropped 5 bases and J dropped 3; count of bases not matched to a gene: 7. The CDR3 is 15 residues long. CDR3 sequence: CASSNTGANNQPQHF. The CDR3 nucleotides read TGTGCCAGCTCAAACACAGGGGCCAACAATCAGCCCCAGCATTTT.